The 3 T cell receptor beta chains listed next were all sequenced from one sample in a study of T cell responses to AZD1222 COVID-19 vaccine. Libraries were prepared by immunoSEQ multiplex PCR; TCRdb keeps only in-frame clonotypes and omits some of them. The sample yields 95,000 to 150,000 clones, around 87% seen once. The sample here was peripheral blood, taken on day 0 of AZD1222 vaccination. The receptor set was obtained from an adult in good health.

The chain combines TRBV11-2 with TRBJ2-7; 8 bases line up with TRBD1. Germline V CDR1 and CDR2: SGHAT, FQNNGV. V shed 0 bases and J 2 bases; nucleotides not matched to a gene: 6. The CDR3 spans 16 residues. CDR3 protein: CASSLEGTGYPYEQYF. For the CDR3, the DNA is TGTGCCAGCAGCTTAGAGGGGACAGGCTACCCCTACGAGCAGTACTTC. Together with reference TRBV11-2 and TRBJ2-7, the CDR3 gives the full variable domain: EAGVAQSPRYKIIEKRQSVAFWCNPISGHATLYWYQQILGQGPKLLIQFQNNGVVDDSQLPKDRFSAERLKGVDSTLKIQPAKLEDSAVYLCASSLEGTGYPYEQYFGPGTRLTVT.

This chain joins TRBV4-3 and TRBJ2-5; 9 positions match TRBD2. V was pared by 0 bases and J by 7 bases, with 12 bases of the junction left unmatched. This CDR3 has 17 amino acids. The germline CDR1 and CDR2 sequences are LGHNA and YSLEER. The CDR3 sequence: CASSQDVGRGGLGTQYF. CDR3 nucleotides: TGCGCCAGCAGCCAAGATGTGGGGCGGGGGGGCCTTGGGACCCAGTACTTC.

V usage is TRBV30 and J usage is TRBJ1-5; D gene unclear. V lost 0 bases and J lost 0, with 12 bases in between. Germline V gene sequence: CDR1 GTSNPN, CDR2 SVGIG (reference sequence). This CDR3 spans 16 amino acids. The CDR3 loop reads CAWSVAGPHSNQPQHF. Written as DNA, the CDR3 is TGTGCCTGGAGTGTTGCAGGCCCTCATAGCAATCAGCCCCAGCATTTT.